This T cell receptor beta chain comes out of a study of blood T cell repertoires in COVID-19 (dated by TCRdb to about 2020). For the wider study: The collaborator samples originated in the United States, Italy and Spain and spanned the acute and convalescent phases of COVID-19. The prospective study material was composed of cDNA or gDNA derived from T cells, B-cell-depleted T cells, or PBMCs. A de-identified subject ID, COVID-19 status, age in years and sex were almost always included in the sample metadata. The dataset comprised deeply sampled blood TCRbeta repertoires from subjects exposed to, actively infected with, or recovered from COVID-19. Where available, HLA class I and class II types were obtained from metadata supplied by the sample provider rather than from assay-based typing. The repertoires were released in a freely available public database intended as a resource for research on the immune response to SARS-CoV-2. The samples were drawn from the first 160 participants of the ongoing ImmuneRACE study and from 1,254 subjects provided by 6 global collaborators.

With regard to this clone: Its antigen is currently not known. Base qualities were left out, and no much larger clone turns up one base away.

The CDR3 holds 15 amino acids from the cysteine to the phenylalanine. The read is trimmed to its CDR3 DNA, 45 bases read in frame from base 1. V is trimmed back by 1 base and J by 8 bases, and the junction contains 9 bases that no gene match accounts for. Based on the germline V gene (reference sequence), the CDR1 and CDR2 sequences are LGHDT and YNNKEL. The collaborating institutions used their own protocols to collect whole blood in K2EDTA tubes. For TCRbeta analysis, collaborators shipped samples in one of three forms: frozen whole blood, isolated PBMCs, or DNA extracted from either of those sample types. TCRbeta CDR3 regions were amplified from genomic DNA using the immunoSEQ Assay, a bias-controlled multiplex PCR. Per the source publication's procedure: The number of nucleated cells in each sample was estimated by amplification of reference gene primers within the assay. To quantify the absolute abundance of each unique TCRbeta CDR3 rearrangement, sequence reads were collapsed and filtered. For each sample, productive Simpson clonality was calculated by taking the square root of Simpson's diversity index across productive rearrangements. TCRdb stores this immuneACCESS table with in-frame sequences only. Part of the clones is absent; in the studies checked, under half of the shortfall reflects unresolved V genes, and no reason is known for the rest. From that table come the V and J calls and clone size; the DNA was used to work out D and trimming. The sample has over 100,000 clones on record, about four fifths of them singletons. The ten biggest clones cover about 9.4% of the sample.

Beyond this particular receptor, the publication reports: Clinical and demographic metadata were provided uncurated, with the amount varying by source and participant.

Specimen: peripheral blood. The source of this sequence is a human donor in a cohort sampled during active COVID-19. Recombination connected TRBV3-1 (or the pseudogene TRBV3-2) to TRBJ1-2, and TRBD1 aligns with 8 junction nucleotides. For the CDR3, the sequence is CASSQVVQGARGYTF. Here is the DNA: TGTGCCAGCAGCCAAGTGGTCCAGGGGGCCCGAGGCTACACCTTC.